This T cell receptor (beta chain) was recovered during a study of sequential checkpoint blockade in melanoma. The treatment denotes: randomized to nivolumab then ipilimumab (arm A) or the reverse (arm B). TCRdb keeps only in-frame clones here, not all; method: immunoSEQ multiplex PCR. In the table there are tens of thousands of clones, 82% of which are singletons. The V gene's germline CDR1 is SGHAT and CDR2 FQNNGV. V lost 5 bases, J lost 4 bases, and 8 bases stayed unmatched. The CDR3 consists of 14 residues. Material: CD8+ T cells sorted from blood (inferred from file names), obtained from a patient given nivolumab and ipilimumab in sequence. This sequence was found in a human donor with melanoma. The chain uses TRBV11-2 and TRBJ2-7; the match to TRBD1 covers 7 bases. As DNA, the CDR3 is TGTGCCAGCAGCACTGGGACAGCCTGGTACGAGCAGTACTTC. This codes for CASSTGTAWYEQYF.